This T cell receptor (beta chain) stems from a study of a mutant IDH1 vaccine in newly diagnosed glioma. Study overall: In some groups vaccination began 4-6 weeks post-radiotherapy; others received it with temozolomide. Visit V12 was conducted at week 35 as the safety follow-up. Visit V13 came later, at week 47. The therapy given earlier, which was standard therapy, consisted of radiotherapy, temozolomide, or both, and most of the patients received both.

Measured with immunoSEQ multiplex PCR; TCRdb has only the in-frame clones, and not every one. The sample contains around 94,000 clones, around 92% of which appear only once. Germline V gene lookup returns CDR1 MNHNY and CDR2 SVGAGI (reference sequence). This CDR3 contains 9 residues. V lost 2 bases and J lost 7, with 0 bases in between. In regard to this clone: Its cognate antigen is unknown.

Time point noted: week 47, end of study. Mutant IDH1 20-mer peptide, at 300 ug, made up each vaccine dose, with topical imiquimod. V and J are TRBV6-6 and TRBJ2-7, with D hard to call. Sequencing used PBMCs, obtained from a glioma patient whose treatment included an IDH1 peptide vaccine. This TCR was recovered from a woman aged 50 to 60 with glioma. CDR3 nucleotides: TGTGCCAGCAGTTACGAGCAGTACTTC. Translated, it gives CASSYEQYF.